This T cell receptor (beta chain) was documented in a study of blood T cell repertoires in COVID-19. As for the study in general: The United States, Italy and Spain were the sources of the acute and convalescent COVID-19 samples. T cells, B-cell-depleted T cells, or PBMCs supplied cDNA or gDNA.

Study processing details: Reference gene primers were amplified, and this amplification served to estimate nucleated cell counts. The protocol was immunoSEQ multiplex PCR, while the TCRdb copy is restricted to in-frame clones and leaves out a portion. The V and J calls and clone size come from that table; D and trimming were worked out from the DNA. In the table there are some 86,000 clones, more than 75% of which are singletons. Trimming cost V 2 bases and J 3 bases; bases outside gene matches: 9. The CDR3 sequence is 17 residues long. Germline-derived CDR1 and CDR2 are KGHSH and LQKENI. The source of this sequence is a woman in her sixties or seventies with acute or convalescent COVID-19. Sequencing input: peripheral blood. The chain employs TRBV18 and TRBJ2-1, with 8 positions matching TRBD1. The CDR3 nucleotides read TGTGCCAGCTCACCAATGGGGACAGGTCTAAGCTACAATGAGCAGTTCTTC. This sequence encodes CASSPMGTGLSYNEQFF.